One TCR beta chain is described in this entry. Its antigen is unidentified. Genomic DNA per cell subset filled all wells of several immunoSEQ plates. Per sorted-subset replicate PCR, input was about 180 ng DNA, representing tens of thousands of T cell genomes. Libraries were prepared by immunoSEQ multiplex PCR; TCRdb keeps only in-frame clonotypes and omits some of them. This table holds some 630,000 clones, around 96% found once. This entry is derived from a study of shared clonotypes between healthy human individuals. The study, taken as a whole, reports: Unshared clonotypes carried lower generation probabilities than those common to all four donors.

Naive CD8 cells comprised CD45RO-negative, CCR7-positively selected cells, excluding terminally differentiated effector memory CD45RA+ cells. Donors included only healthy HIV-negative adults lacking recent acute infections or vaccinations. CDR3 length: 14 amino acids. Germline-derived CDR1 and CDR2 are SEHNR and FQNEAQ (reference sequence). Source material: naive CD8+ T cells sorted from blood. This clonotype was sampled from a young woman in good health. V is TRBV7-9 and J is TRBJ2-5, with a weak D call TRBD2 (5 bases). The J call may be mistaken, given a closer DNA end match to TRBJ2-7. Here the CDR3 reads CASTPGSSMHEQYF. Here the CDR3 DNA reads TGTGCCAGCACCCCGGGGTCCTCGATGCACGAGCAGTACTTC.